Each of the 31 T cell receptor beta chains below was sequenced from the same sample in a study of response to subunit inactivated influenza vaccine. Via MiXCR, TCRdb re-called the RT-PCR reads, giving one row per CDR3 protein. The profile shows roughly 790,000 distinct CDR3 sequences, around 21% of them singletons. Sequencing used PBMCs from blood, obtained 5 to 6 days after vaccination. These receptors all stem from a man aged 45-65 years who received an inactivated influenza vaccine.

The CDR3 region is CASTRDPALSYEQYF. The CDR3 DNA is TGTGCCAGCACCAGGGACCCGGCCCTTTCCTACGAGCAGTACTTC. The chain recombines TRBV6-1 with TRBJ2-7; D tentatively fits TRBD1 or TRBD2 (5 bases each). The germline V gene encodes CDR1 MNHNS and CDR2 SASEGT. Trimming took 7 bases from V and 1 from J, leaving 17 bases between them. The CDR3 totals 15 residues.

This clonotype was observed a few times. The rearrangement uses TRBV11-2 and TRBJ2-1; 9 bases line up with TRBD1. Trimming cost V 3 bases and J 9 bases; bases outside gene matches: 12. CDR3 size: 16 residues. CDR1 and CDR2 from the germline V gene are SGHAT and FQNNGV. In DNA form, the CDR3 reads TGTGCCAGCAGCTTGATACCGGGACAGGGTTCGGTTGAGCAGTTCTTC. It yields the protein CASSLIPGQGSVEQFF.

V and J are TRBV4-3 and TRBJ2-7; D is undetermined. Trimming removed 0 bases at V and 0 bases at J, with 12 bases between. CDR3 length: 16 amino acids. Germline V gene lookup returns CDR1 LGHNA and CDR2 YSLEER. The chain's CDR3 is CASSQDLYGSSYEQYF. The CDR3 DNA follows: TGCGCCAGCAGCCAAGATCTTTATGGATCCTCCTACGAGCAGTACTTC.

This clonotype appeared a few times. DNA for the CDR3: TGTGCCAGCAGCTTAGAATGGTGGCAGGGGGCCTCCTACGAGCAGTACTTC. This sequence encodes CASSLEWWQGASYEQYF. The rearrangement joins TRBV11-2 to TRBJ2-7; 8 positions match TRBD1. V trimming: 0 bases; J trimming: 0 bases; junction bases outside the gene matches: 7. CDR3 length equals 17 residues. CDR1 and CDR2 from the germline V gene are SGHAT and FQNNGV.

This clonotype showed up many times. The gene calls are TRBV7-2 and TRBJ2-3; D not resolved. Germline CDR1 SGHTA, CDR2 FQGNSA. The V end was cut by 4 bases, the J end by 2 bases, with 7 bases between. This CDR3 region has 13 residues. The CDR3 DNA is TGTGCCAGCAGCTCCCCGTACACAGATACGCAGTATTTT. The encoded protein is CASSSPYTDTQYF.

In this sample, this clonotype turned up a few times. The J gene is TRBJ2-1, the V gene TRBV7-9; TRBD2 might be the D (6 bases). V gave up 0 bases and J gave up 4 bases, with 10 bases separating them. This CDR3 is built from 15 residues. The germline V gene has CDR1 SEHNR and CDR2 FQNEAQ (reference sequence). CDR3 region: CASSLAAAGYNEQFF. CDR3 bases: TGTGCCAGCAGCTTAGCAGCGGCGGGATACAATGAGCAGTTCTTC.

This clonotype was detected only a few times. The chain is built from TRBV28 and TRBJ2-5, with 8 positions matching TRBD1. Germline assignment: CDR1 MDHEN and CDR2 SYDVKM. The CDR3 length is 16 residues. V was clipped by 5 bases and J by 2 bases; unmatched bases: 10. CDR3 in amino acids: CASSPSSGTGQETQYF. The CDR3 DNA sequence: TGTGCCAGCAGTCCCTCCTCCGGGACAGGACAAGAGACCCAGTACTTC.

This clonotype was seen repeatedly, ten times or more. The chain joins TRBV20-1 to TRBJ2-1; 9 bases align to TRBD1. Per germline, CDR1 DFQATT and CDR2 SNEGSKA (reference sequence). The CDR3 runs 14 residues. Written as DNA, the CDR3 is TGCAAGGCCGGCGGGACAGGGTCCGACAATGAGCAGTTCTTC. It is translated as CKAGGTGSDNEQFF.

This clonotype was counted a few times. The chain carries TRBV7-2 and TRBJ2-1; 11 bases match TRBD2. The CDR3 covers 15 residues. Germline lookup yields CDR1 SGHTA and CDR2 FQGNSA. With 4 bases clipped from V and 9 bases from J, the junction kept 8 bases outside the gene matches. The DNA of the CDR3 is TGTGCCAGCAGCTATAGCGGGAGGGGGTCGGGTGAGCAGTTCTTC. Protein product: CASSYSGRGSGEQFF.

V gene TRBV18 combines with J gene TRBJ2-1; no firm D call. With 0 bases removed from V and 5 bases from J, the gap between germline ends came to 5 bases. Germline V gene lookup returns CDR1 KGHSH and CDR2 LQKENI. The CDR3 has 13 amino acids. This chain's CDR3 is CASSPPQDNEQFF. CDR3 nucleotide sequence: TGTGCCAGCTCACCACCGCAGGACAATGAGCAGTTCTTC.

This clonotype turned up a few times. One junction end does not reproduce the germline sequence, and a read error may be involved. The V call is TRBV5-5, the J call TRBJ1-5; D is unresolved. The CDR3 spans 14 residues. The germline gives CDR1 SGHKS, CDR2 YYEKEE (reference sequence). Written as DNA, the CDR3 is TGTGCCAGCAGCCCCTCGGTGGGCAACCAGCCCCAGCATTTT. It is translated as CASSPSVGNQPQHF.

The chain carries TRBV20-1 and TRBJ2-1; 7 bases match TRBD2. The V gene end was trimmed by 4 bases and the J gene end by 10 bases; junction bases not matched to a gene: 19. There are 16 residues in the CDR3. Germline V gene lookup returns CDR1 DFQATT and CDR2 SNEGSKA (reference sequence). For the CDR3, the DNA is TGCAGTGCTATAGCGGAGCGGGACGGAGCTATAGGGGAGCAGTTCTTC. It encodes CSAIAERDGAIGEQFF.

This clonotype came up a few times. V and J are TRBV5-4 and TRBJ2-5; D may be TRBD1 or TRBD2 (5 bases each). This CDR3 is 14 amino acids long. The V gene lost 4 bases and the J gene lost 0 bases, with 10 bases spanning the gap. Germline V gene lookup returns CDR1 SGHNT and CDR2 YYREEE (reference sequence). CDR3 amino acids: CASSEGTHQETQYF. DNA of the CDR3: TGTGCCAGCAGCGAAGGGACCCACCAAGAGACCCAGTACTTC.

The chain links TRBV15 to TRBJ2-7; 13 nucleotides agree with TRBD2. Germline values: CDR1 LNHNV, CDR2 YYDKDF (reference sequence). The CDR3 contains 14 residues. V shed 5 bases and J 3 bases; nucleotides not matched to a gene: 1. DNA for the CDR3: TGTGCCACCAGCCGACTAGCGGGAGGCTACGAGCAGTACTTC. This encodes CATSRLAGGYEQYF.

The chain recombines TRBV5-1 with TRBJ2-3; D tentatively fits TRBD1 or TRBD2 (5 bases each). Trimming took off 4 bases at V and 4 bases at J, with 16 bases between the two ends. This CDR3 has 15 residues. Looked up from germline, CDR1 is SGHRS and CDR2 is YFSETQ. CDR3 sequence reads: CASSVGELAADTQYF. CDR3 coding DNA: TGCGCCAGCAGCGTGGGGGAGCTAGCAGCAGATACGCAGTATTTT.

This clonotype came up once. V is TRBV5-1 and J is TRBJ2-2, with TRBD1 matching 7 bases. The trim removed 5 bases at V and 10 bases at J, leaving 11 bases unmatched. Looked up from germline, CDR1 is SGHRS and CDR2 is YFSETQ. There are 14 residues in the CDR3. CDR3 sequence reads: CASRGSGGIVELFF. The CDR3 DNA reads as TGCGCCAGCAGAGGGTCAGGGGGAATCGTGGAGCTGTTTTTT.

This clonotype has more than one count but fewer than ten. This sequence joins TRBV7-9 and TRBJ1-4; D might be TRBD1 (5 bases). The V gene's germline CDR1 is SEHNR and CDR2 FQNEAQ (reference sequence). This CDR3 contains 13 residues. V shed 8 bases and J shed 11 bases, with 18 bases lying between them. The CDR3 nucleotides are TGTGCCAGCGGGTCTGGGGTCCCAGGGAAACTGTTTTTT. Residues: CASGSGVPGKLFF.

DNA for the CDR3: TGCGCCAGCAGCCACGGACGGGGTCAATCTGGAAACACCATATATTTT. Its translation is CASSHGRGQSGNTIYF. V usage is TRBV4-3 and J usage is TRBJ1-3, with D unclear. The germline V gene encodes CDR1 LGHNA and CDR2 YSLEER. There are 16 residues in the CDR3. V shed 3 bases and J shed 1 base, with 13 bases lying between them.

The table lists this clonotype with a few counts. This chain connects TRBV7-2 to TRBJ1-5; weak D call: TRBD1 (5 bases). Germline V gene data show CDR1 as SGHTA and CDR2 as FQGNSA. This CDR3 comprises 14 residues. V was clipped by 5 bases and J by 6 bases, with 14 bases between them. The CDR3, as DNA: TGTGCCAGCAGCACAACATCGAGGGGTCAGCCCCAGCATTTT. Protein product: CASSTTSRGQPQHF.

This clonotype was recorded a few times. V is TRBV7-9 and J is TRBJ2-7; TRBD1 is a possible D gene (5 bases). The CDR3 covers 14 residues. Germline lookup yields CDR1 SEHNR and CDR2 FQNEAQ (reference sequence). The V gene lost 3 bases and the J gene lost 2 bases, with 11 bases spanning the gap. CDR3 DNA: TGTGCCAGCAGCTTGAAGGGGATTACCTACGAGCAGTACTTC. Its translation is CASSLKGITYEQYF.

This clonotype has just a few counts. The V call is TRBV29-1, the J call TRBJ2-7; D remains unclear. The CDR3 runs to 16 residues. Trimming stripped 5 bases from V and 0 bases from J, with 20 bases between. In germline, CDR1 is SQVTM, CDR2 ANQGSEA. CDR3 amino acids: CSVTQVGWPSSYEQYF. In DNA form, the CDR3 reads TGCAGCGTTACCCAGGTGGGCTGGCCCTCCTCCTACGAGCAGTACTTC.

The gene calls are TRBV24-1 and TRBJ2-7; 7 positions agree with TRBD1. The CDR3 runs 13 residues. The germline V gene has CDR1 KGHDR and CDR2 SFDVKD. Losses at the gene ends were 4 bases for V and 7 bases for J; bases not matched to a gene: 6. CDR3 in amino acids: CATSDWDSGEQYF. The CDR3 DNA sequence: TGTGCCACCAGTGACTGGGACAGCGGAGAGCAGTACTTC.

This clonotype has at least ten counts. The chain couples TRBV6-1 to TRBJ2-1; 10 bases agree with TRBD2. V trimming: 5 bases; J trimming: 6 bases; junction bases outside the gene matches: 7. Germline V CDR1 and CDR2: MNHNS, SASEGT. The CDR3 is 15 residues long. Written as DNA, the CDR3 is TGTGCCAGCAGTAAACTAGCGGGACGTCGCAATGAGCAGTTCTTC. The encoded protein is CASSKLAGRRNEQFF.

The sample holds a few counts of this clonotype. This sequence joins TRBV15 and TRBJ1-4, with 10 positions matching TRBD1. Germline V CDR1 and CDR2: LNHNV, YYDKDF (reference sequence). Trimming removed 1 base from V and 4 bases from J; junction bases left unmatched: 6. CDR3 length: 17 residues. This CDR3 reads CATSRGQGAVGNEKLFF. The CDR3, as DNA: TGTGCCACCAGCAGAGGACAGGGGGCCGTGGGTAATGAAAAACTGTTTTTT.

The rearrangement joins TRBV3-1 to TRBJ2-7; possibly TRBD1 for D (6 bases). The germline V gene encodes CDR1 LGHDT and CDR2 YNNKEL (reference sequence). This CDR3 contains 11 residues. V lost 1 base and J lost 10, with 8 bases in between. The DNA for the CDR3 is TGTGCCAGCAGCCAAGGGGACAACCAGTACTTC. This gives the protein CASSQGDNQYF.

The genes are TRBV2 and TRBJ2-1, with unresolved D. Germline loops: CDR1 SNHLY, CDR2 FYNNEI. The CDR3 consists of 14 residues. The germline V and J ends were trimmed by 6 bases and 4 bases, with 13 bases remaining between them. The CDR3 sequence: CASRRYAVYNEQFF. CDR3 in DNA: TGTGCCAGCAGGAGGTACGCGGTATACAATGAGCAGTTCTTC.

This clonotype has at least ten counts. J is TRBJ2-7 and V is TRBV7-2; D ambiguous. The V end lost 6 bases, the J end lost 2 bases, and 11 bases lay between the germline ends. Germline CDR1 and CDR2: SGHTA and FQGNSA. The CDR3 runs 13 residues. The chain's CDR3 is CASSLTATYEQYF. CDR3 DNA sequence: TGTGCCAGCAGTTTAACCGCGACCTACGAGCAGTACTTC.

A few counts support this clonotype. The chain recombines TRBV7-9 with TRBJ2-1, with a weak D call TRBD1 (5 bases). The germline CDR1 and CDR2 sequences are SEHNR and FQNEAQ (reference sequence). Trimming stripped 0 bases from V and 9 bases from J, with 15 bases between. This CDR3 region has 15 residues. The CDR3 is CASSLAGQRWSEQFF. CDR3 DNA: TGTGCCAGCAGCTTAGCGGGGCAACGGTGGAGTGAGCAGTTCTTC.

This clonotype was detected a few times. CDR3 loop: CASSSNTGAAFF. CDR3 nucleotide sequence: TGTGCCAGCAGTTCAAACACAGGGGCAGCTTTCTTT. This rearrangement joins TRBV12-3 or TRBV12-4 to TRBJ1-1; 7 bases match TRBD1. The CDR3 totals 12 residues. The junction had 6 bases not matched to a gene; V was cut back by 4 bases and J by 10 bases.

Worth noting for this clonotype: It may be a read error: a sequence one base away is much more abundant. This chain joins TRBV7-9 and TRBJ2-5, with D uncertain. The CDR3 is 15 residues long. Germline V CDR1 and CDR2: SEHNR, FQNEAQ (reference sequence). For the CDR3, the DNA is TGTGCCAGCAGCTTAGAATTATACAGCAAAGAGGCCCAGTACTTC. Its translation: CASSLELYSKEAQYF.

This clonotype was found many times. The J gene is TRBJ2-1, the V gene TRBV12-3 or TRBV12-4; TRBD2 matches 11 bases. CDR3 size: 15 residues. Trimming cost V 6 bases and J 6 bases; bases outside gene matches: 7. The CDR3 bases are TGTGCCAGCAGCCAACTAGCGGGGGAGAGCAATGAGCAGTTCTTC. Amino acid sequence: CASSQLAGESNEQFF.